This T cell receptor (beta chain) was captured by sequencing in a study of CD8+CD57+ T cells in acquired aplastic anemia. Study-wide results and caveats: The number of CD8+ CDR3 sequences shared by patients and controls was approximately 28.

This clonotype was detected ten times or more. The antigen is not known. Trimming stripped 0 bases from V and 8 bases from J, with 16 bases between. The CDR3 is 14 residues long. Per germline, CDR1 GTSNPN and CDR2 SVGIG (reference sequence). Profiling that covered TCR beta VDJ and CDR3 relied on genomic DNA as its template. One entry per CDR3 protein results from TCRdb running MiXCR on the reads. Among 98,000 or so distinct CDR3 sequences, roughly 51% were seen once, and the ten largest hold under 35%. The chain couples TRBV30 to TRBJ1-2; D gene uncertain. Sample: sorted CD4+, CD8+, or CD8+CD57+ T cells (not recorded which) from PBMCs. This receptor was taken from a human donor in good health, serving as a control. The CDR3 DNA is TGTGCCTGGAGTGTACACGCGGGGAAGGCAGGCTACACCTTC. Encoded protein: CAWSVHAGKAGYTF.